The 4 T cell receptor beta chains below come from one sample, sequenced in a study of shared clonotypes between healthy human individuals. Some clones are missing from TCRdb's copy, which holds only in-frame ones; the method was immunoSEQ multiplex PCR. Among roughly 2.2 million clones, around 93% were seen once, and the ten largest hold around 0.4%. Sequenced sample: naive CD4+ T cells from PBMCs. The subset: CD45RA+ positively selected. These receptors originate from a young man in good health. Some clones in this sample may be carry-over from other donors' samples.

The chain combines TRBV19 with TRBJ2-3, with 9 bases aligning to TRBD1. The CDR3 runs 15 residues. Germline lookup yields CDR1 LNHDA and CDR2 SQIVND (reference sequence). The V gene end was trimmed by 4 bases and the J gene end by 5 bases; junction bases not matched to a gene: 7. CDR3 sequence reads: CASSTVTGGEDTQYF. The CDR3 DNA reads TGTGCCAGTAGTACCGTGACAGGGGGGGAAGATACGCAGTATTTT.

V is TRBV4-1 and J is TRBJ1-1; TRBD1 matches at 7 bases. With V trimmed by 2 bases and J by 0 bases, 9 bases remained unmatched. The CDR3 totals 17 residues. The germline gives CDR1 MGHRA, CDR2 YSYEKL. Written as DNA, the CDR3 is TGCGCCAGCAGCCAACGTGGACAGGTAATCATGAACACTGAAGCTTTCTTT. Residues: CASSQRGQVIMNTEAFF.

The CDR3 nucleotides read TGCAGCGTTGCGGACGGATACTCTGGGGCCAACGTCCTGACTTTC. Protein sequence: CSVADGYSGANVLTF. V is TRBV29-1 and J is TRBJ2-6; the D is unclear. This CDR3 region has 15 residues. Trimming cost V 4 bases and J 0 bases, with 10 bases left between them. From germline, CDR1 is SQVTM and CDR2 ANQGSEA.

The chain couples TRBV29-1 to TRBJ2-1; possibly TRBD1 for D (5 bases). The CDR3 extends over 13 amino acids. Germline CDR1 reads SQVTM; CDR2 reads ANQGSEA. Trimming removed 6 bases at V and 0 bases at J, with 9 bases between. The CDR3: CSVKDSSYNEQFF. The CDR3, as DNA: TGCAGCGTAAAAGACAGCTCCTACAATGAGCAGTTCTTC.